This is a list of T cell receptor beta chains from one sample in a study of blood T cell repertoires in COVID-19. Sequencing was performed with immunoSEQ multiplex PCR; in TCRdb, only in-frame clones are kept and a portion is missing. Among 150,000 to 200,000 clones listed, approximately 83% were seen once. Sequencing was carried out using peripheral blood. All receptors come from a woman older than 75 with active or convalescent COVID-19. The CDR3 runs from the conserved cysteine through the conserved F or W. A D gene is named only where the DNA matches it firmly. Clone size is stated in some rows and not others, as once, few, many or a class when expanded.

J: TRBJ1-1
V: TRBV5-4
D: TRBD1
size: NA
DNA: TGTGCCAGCAGCCATATGGGACAGGGGGCATCCACTGAAGCTTTCTTT
CDR3: CASSHMGQGASTEAFF

J: TRBJ1-5
V: TRBV19
D: TRBD1
size: NA
DNA: TGTGCCAGTAGTACGACAGGGGTTAGCAATCAGCCCCAGCATTTT
CDR3: CASSTTGVSNQPQHF

J: TRBJ2-1
V: TRBV6-4
D: TRBD1
size: NA
DNA: TGTGCCAGCAGTCCCTCTTTGACAGGGGGGTACAATGAGCAGTTCTTC
CDR3: CASSPSLTGGYNEQFF

J: TRBJ2-7
V: TRBV7-9
D: TRBD1
size: few
DNA: TGTGCCAGCAGCCCGGGGGACAGGGGAGATAACGAGCAGTACTTC
CDR3: CASSPGDRGDNEQYF

J: TRBJ2-5
V: TRBV6-6
D: NA
size: NA
DNA: TGTGCCAGCAGTTACTCGCAGGGTCGGGAGACCCAGTACTTC
CDR3: CASSYSQGRETQYF

J: TRBJ1-5
V: TRBV4-1
D: TRBD1
size: NA
DNA: TGCGCCAGCAGCCCCGGACAGGGGGAACGGCAGCCCCAGCATTTT
CDR3: CASSPGQGERQPQHF

J: TRBJ1-2
V: TRBV6-2/TRBV6-3
D: TRBD1
size: NA
DNA: TGTGCCAGCAGCTTGGGGACAGGGGGCATCGACTATGGCTACACCTTC
CDR3: CASSLGTGGIDYGYTF

J: TRBJ2-3
V: TRBV5-4
D: TRBD2
size: NA
DNA: TGTGCCAGCAGCTTGGCGGGGACTAGCGCAGATACGCAGTATTTT
CDR3: CASSLAGTSADTQYF

J: TRBJ2-7
V: TRBV27
D: NA
size: NA
DNA: TGTGCCAGCAGTTTAGGCCTAGCCTCCTACGAGCAGTACTTC
CDR3: CASSLGLASYEQYF

J: TRBJ1-6
V: TRBV6-5
D: NA
size: NA
DNA: TGTGCCAGCAGTTACCTGGGCCCCAATTCACCCCTCCACTTT
CDR3: CASSYLGPNSPLHF

J: TRBJ1-5
V: TRBV19
D: NA
size: once
DNA: TGTGCCAGTAGTTCAGGGAAGAAGAGCAATCAGCCCCAGCATTTT
CDR3: CASSSGKKSNQPQHF

J: TRBJ2-1
V: TRBV6-2/TRBV6-3
D: NA
size: NA
DNA: TGTGCCAGCAGTTACTCGAGCGGGACAGGCAATGAGCAGTTCTTC
CDR3: CASSYSSGTGNEQFF

J: TRBJ2-1
V: TRBV11-1
D: NA
size: NA
DNA: TGTGCCAGCAGCTACCGGGGGGCATCCTACAATGAGCAGTTCTTC
CDR3: CASSYRGASYNEQFF

J: TRBJ1-5
V: TRBV15
D: TRBD1
size: NA
DNA: TGTGCCACCAGCAGGCCGACAGGGAATCAGCCCCAGCATTTT
CDR3: CATSRPTGNQPQHF

J: TRBJ1-3
V: TRBV30
D: TRBD1
size: NA
DNA: TGTGCCTGGAGTGTGGGGCTGACAGGGGTAAACTCTGGAAACACCATATATTTT
CDR3: CAWSVGLTGVNSGNTIYF

J: TRBJ2-7
V: TRBV15
D: TRBD1
size: NA
DNA: TGTGCCACCAGCAGATCAGATCTGGACAGGGAGTCATACTTC
CDR3: CATSRSDLDRESYF

J: TRBJ1-2
V: TRBV11-2
D: TRBD1
size: NA
DNA: TGTGCCAGCAGTGGACAGGCCTATGGCTACACCTTC
CDR3: CASSGQAYGYTF

J: TRBJ1-1
V: TRBV16
D: NA
size: NA
DNA: TGTGCCAGCAGGGGGGGTACTATTCACACTGAAGCTTTCTTT
CDR3: CASRGGTIHTEAFF

J: TRBJ1-2
V: TRBV28
D: NA
size: NA
DNA: TGTGCCAGCGGAAACCCGTCCCTCGGGGAAAACTATGGCTACACCTTC
CDR3: CASGNPSLGENYGYTF

J: TRBJ2-1
V: TRBV18
D: NA
size: NA
DNA: TGTGCCAGCTCATCCGTACTTCCGGGACATACTTTCGAGCAGTTCTTC
CDR3: CASSSVLPGHTFEQFF

J: TRBJ1-5
V: TRBV6-2/TRBV6-3
D: NA
size: NA
DNA: TGTGCCAGCAGTGCCGCGCGTAGATTGGGCAATCAGCCCCAGCATTTT
CDR3: CASSAARRLGNQPQHF

J: TRBJ2-3
V: TRBV2
D: NA
size: NA
DNA: TGTGCCAGCAGGGCGGGACAGAAAGATACGCAGTATTTT
CDR3: CASRAGQKDTQYF

J: TRBJ1-1
V: TRBV25-1
D: TRBD1
size: NA
DNA: TGTGCCAGCAGACAAACAGGGGGTAACACTGAAGCTTTCTTT
CDR3: CASRQTGGNTEAFF

J: TRBJ1-4
V: TRBV9
D: NA
size: NA
DNA: TGTGCCAGCAGCGTTAGGGGGACACTCACAGGGACTAATGAAAAACTGTTTTTT
CDR3: CASSVRGTLTGTNEKLFF

J: TRBJ1-6
V: TRBV5-4
D: NA
size: NA
DNA: TGTGCCAGCAGCTCGATCGACAGGACCCCCTACCCCCTCCACTTT
CDR3: CASSSIDRTPYPLHF

J: TRBJ2-1
V: TRBV7-3
D: TRBD2
size: NA
DNA: TGTGCCAGCAGCTTAGTTAGCGGGGGGGCCAACTACAATGAGCAGTTCTTC
CDR3: CASSLVSGGANYNEQFF

J: TRBJ1-5
V: TRBV7-2
D: NA
size: NA
DNA: TGTGCCAGCAGCCGCGACAGTTATAGCAATCAGCCCCAGCATTTT
CDR3: CASSRDSYSNQPQHF

J: TRBJ2-3
V: TRBV5-1
D: TRBD2
size: NA
DNA: TGCGCCAGCGCCCTCGGGGGGGCACAGTATACGCAGTATTTT
CDR3: CASALGGAQYTQYF

J: TRBJ2-1
V: TRBV27
D: TRBD1
size: NA
DNA: TGTGCCAGCAGGACTCCGGACAGGGGGATTGACAATGAGCAGTTCTTC
CDR3: CASRTPDRGIDNEQFF

J: TRBJ1-1
V: TRBV6-2/TRBV6-3
D: NA
size: once
DNA: TGTGCCAGCAGCCGAGGGGGACAAGTTGAAGCTTTCTTT
CDR3: CASSRGGQVEAFF

J: TRBJ2-1
V: TRBV18
D: NA
size: once
DNA: TGTGCCAGCTCACCGGCGGGACAGAGACTCAATGAGCAGTTCTTC
CDR3: CASSPAGQRLNEQFF

J: TRBJ1-4
V: TRBV5-1
D: TRBD1
size: NA
DNA: TGCGCCAGCAGCCCAGTGACAGGGGGAGGTGAAAAACTGTTTTTT
CDR3: CASSPVTGGGEKLFF

J: TRBJ1-5
V: TRBV27
D: NA
size: NA
DNA: TGTGCCAGCAGTTTAGGAGGGACCAATCAGCCCCAGCATTTT
CDR3: CASSLGGTNQPQHF

J: TRBJ1-1
V: TRBV7-8
D: NA
size: NA
DNA: TGTGCCAGCAGCTTAGGAGCTAACACTGAAGCTTTCTTT
CDR3: CASSLGANTEAFF

J: TRBJ1-1
V: TRBV28
D: NA
size: NA
DNA: TGTGCCAGCAGTTTCGCCGGGGGTAGCGTGAACACTGAAGCTTTCTTT
CDR3: CASSFAGGSVNTEAFF

J: TRBJ2-5
V: TRBV11-2
D: NA
size: NA
DNA: TGTGCCAGCAGCTTTAACACCCGCGGGGCAGAGACCCAGTACTTC
CDR3: CASSFNTRGAETQYF

J: TRBJ1-3
V: TRBV18
D: TRBD1
size: NA
DNA: TGTGCCAGCTCACCACCCCAGGGGGCTGGAAACACCATATATTTT
CDR3: CASSPPQGAGNTIYF

J: TRBJ2-2
V: TRBV29-1
D: NA
size: NA
DNA: TGCAGCGGGCAGGGGTCCACCGGGGAGCTGTTTTTT
CDR3: CSGQGSTGELFF

J: TRBJ1-6
V: TRBV4-3
D: NA
size: NA
DNA: TGCGCCAGCAGCCAAGTACCCTCGGTTGGTTCACCCCTCCACTTT
CDR3: CASSQVPSVGSPLHF